These 9 T cell receptor beta chains were all obtained from the same sample, sequenced in a study of T cell responses to AZD1222 COVID-19 vaccine. Some clones are missing from TCRdb's copy, which holds only in-frame ones; the method was immunoSEQ multiplex PCR. The sample carries about 120,000 clones, approximately 90% recorded once. The sample was peripheral blood, taken 28 days after the second AZD1222 dose. The receptors were sampled from an adult who received the AZD1222 COVID-19 vaccine.

The chain uses TRBV6-5 and TRBJ1-2, with 7 bases fitting TRBD1. This CDR3 has 13 residues. The V segment lost 6 bases and the J segment 8 bases; nucleotides outside the gene matches: 9. The germline CDR1 and CDR2 sequences are MNHEY and SVGAGI. DNA for the CDR3: TGTGCCAGCAGAATAGGGGGCGGCGGCGGCTACACCTTC. Its protein is CASRIGGGGGYTF.

The DNA of the CDR3 is TGTGCCAGTTTTCCCCGCGTAAAGGGGACAGCTTCTTTGGTTGGCTACACCTTC. Translated, it gives CASFPRVKGTASLVGYTF. The chain recombines TRBV19 with TRBJ1-2; 7 bases are shared with TRBD1. The germline V gene encodes CDR1 LNHDA and CDR2 SQIVND (reference sequence). The CDR3 covers 18 residues. V was pared by 8 bases and J by 7 bases, with 25 bases of the junction left unmatched.

The genes are TRBV6-5 and TRBJ1-2; the D is unclear. Trimming stripped 6 bases from V and 2 bases from J, with 10 bases between. The CDR3 has 13 amino acids. Germline V gene sequence: CDR1 MNHEY, CDR2 SVGAGI. This CDR3 is CASRADGNYGYTF. The CDR3 DNA follows: TGTGCCAGCAGGGCGGACGGGAACTATGGCTACACCTTC.

The table lists this clone with a few counts. The chain uses TRBV5-1 and TRBJ2-5; D is uncertain. The CDR3 is made up of 14 amino acids. In germline, CDR1 is SGHRS, CDR2 YFSETQ. The V gene lost 0 bases and the J gene lost 2 bases, with 8 bases spanning the gap. CDR3: CASSLALAQETQYF. The CDR3 DNA is TGCGCCAGCAGCTTGGCCCTGGCGCAAGAGACCCAGTACTTC.

The rearrangement links TRBV5-1 to TRBJ1-1; unclear D gene. This CDR3 contains 15 residues. V gave up 5 bases and J gave up 5 bases, with 19 bases separating them. Germline V gives CDR1 SGHRS, CDR2 YFSETQ. The CDR3 DNA follows: TGCGCCAGCAGTTTCAACACGGGTGCCAAAACTGAAGCTTTCTTT. This encodes CASSFNTGAKTEAFF.

The chain carries TRBV7-2 and TRBJ1-3; 7 bases agree with TRBD1. The CDR3 covers 15 residues. The J segment lost 0 bases and the V segment lost 5 bases, leaving 4 bases of the junction unmatched. Germline V CDR1 and CDR2: SGHTA, FQGNSA. CDR3 protein: CASSIGTDSGNTIYF. The CDR3 DNA sequence: TGTGCCAGCAGCATAGGGACAGACTCTGGAAACACCATATATTTT.

This rearrangement joins TRBV4-3 to TRBJ1-3; D not resolved. V was clipped by 2 bases and J by 3 bases, with 17 bases between them. The CDR3 consists of 17 residues. Germline-derived CDR1 and CDR2 are LGHNA and YSLEER. The CDR3 DNA follows: TGCGCCAGCAGCCAACAAAAGACGGCCACGGGTGGAAACACCATATATTTT. This sequence encodes CASSQQKTATGGNTIYF.

The J gene is TRBJ1-1, the V gene TRBV25-1; 9 bases are shared with TRBD1. Trimming took 4 bases from V and 4 from J; bases not matched to a gene: 7. The germline V gene encodes CDR1 MGHDK and CDR2 SYGVNS. The CDR3 has 15 residues. CDR3 DNA sequence: TGTGCCAGCAGTGCGCTTCGGACAGGGGCCACTGAAGCTTTCTTT. This gives the protein CASSALRTGATEAFF.

The V call is TRBV7-8, the J call TRBJ1-4; 8 positions agree with TRBD1. Looked up from germline, CDR1 is SGHVS and CDR2 is FQNEAQ. The CDR3 spans 20 residues. J lost 7 bases, V lost 5 bases, and 24 bases had no gene match. Here the CDR3 reads CASSPAGGQGGLSLSEKLFF. Here the CDR3 DNA reads TGTGCCAGCAGCCCAGCCGGTGGACAGGGTGGCCTCTCCCTTTCTGAAAAACTGTTTTTT.